Included here is one T cell receptor beta chain sequence, with context. The antigen is undetermined. Measured with immunoSEQ multiplex PCR; TCRdb has only the in-frame clones, and not every one. This table holds some 640,000 clones, roughly 90% found once. The entry originates in a study of Ad26.COV2.S vaccination and SARS-CoV-2 variants. Across the whole study: Administration of Ad26.COV2.S was intramuscular, either once or twice 56 days apart. Overall study findings and caveats: Vaccinees displayed broader spike-specific TCR repertoires than placebo recipients.

Germline-derived CDR1 and CDR2 are GTSNPN and SVGIG (reference sequence). This CDR3 comprises 12 residues. The ends were cut back, 1 base at V and 4 bases at J, with 7 bases in the middle. The treatment denotes: roughly 20 received Ad26.COV2.S at low or high dose, single or two shots; several received placebo; per-sample allocation not given. Specimen acquisition occurred on day 63 following the initial vaccine or placebo injection. Here the sequenced sample was peripheral blood, taken in a trial of Ad26.COV2.S vaccine versus placebo. The origin of this receptor is a person between 18 and 65 years old who received the Ad26.COV2.S COVID-19 vaccine or a placebo. The V and J genes are TRBV30 and TRBJ1-2; D is unresolved. Here the CDR3 DNA reads TGTGCCTGGAGTGAGGTCTTCTATGGCTACACCTTC. Its translation: CAWSEVFYGYTF.